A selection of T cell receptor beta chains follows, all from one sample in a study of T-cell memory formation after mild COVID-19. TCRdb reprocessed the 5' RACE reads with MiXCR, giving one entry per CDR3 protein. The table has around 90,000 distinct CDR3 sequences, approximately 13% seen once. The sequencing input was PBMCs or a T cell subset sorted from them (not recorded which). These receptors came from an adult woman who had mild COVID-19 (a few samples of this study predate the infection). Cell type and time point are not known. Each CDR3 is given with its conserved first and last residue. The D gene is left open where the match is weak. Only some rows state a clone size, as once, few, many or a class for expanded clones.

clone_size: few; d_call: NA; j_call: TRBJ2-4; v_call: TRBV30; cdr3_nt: TGTGCCTGGAGTGACGACAAAAACATTCAGTACTTC; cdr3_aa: CAWSDDKNIQYF
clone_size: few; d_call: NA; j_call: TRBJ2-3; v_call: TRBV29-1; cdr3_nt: TGCAGCGCTGGAGGCGGTAGCACAGATACGCAGTATTTT; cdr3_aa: CSAGGGSTDTQYF
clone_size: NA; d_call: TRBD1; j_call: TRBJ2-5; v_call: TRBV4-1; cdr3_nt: TGCGCCAGCAGCCCGGGACAGAAGACTGGGGAGACCCAGTACTTC; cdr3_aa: CASSPGQKTGETQYF
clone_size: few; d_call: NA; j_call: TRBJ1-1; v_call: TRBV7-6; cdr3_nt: TGTGCCAGCAGCTTCCAAGCGGGTGGGAGGGACTCGTGGACTGAAGCTTTCTTT; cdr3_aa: CASSFQAGGRDSWTEAFF
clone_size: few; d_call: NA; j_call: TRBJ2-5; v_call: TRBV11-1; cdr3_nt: TGTGCCAGCAGCCCTCCGGAGGATCTGCGGGAGACCCAGTACTTC; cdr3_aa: CASSPPEDLRETQYF
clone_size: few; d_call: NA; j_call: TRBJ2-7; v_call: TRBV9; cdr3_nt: TGTGCCAGCAGCGTAGGTACAGATTACTACGAGCAGTACTTC; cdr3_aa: CASSVGTDYYEQYF
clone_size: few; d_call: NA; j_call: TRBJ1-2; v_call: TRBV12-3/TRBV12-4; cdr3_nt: TGTGCCATCCAAAGGACGGAAGACTATGGCTACACCTTC; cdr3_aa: CAIQRTEDYGYTF
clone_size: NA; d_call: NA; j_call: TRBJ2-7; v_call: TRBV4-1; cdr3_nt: TGCGCCAGCAGCCGAGGTAGCGGCTCCTACGAGCAGTACTTC; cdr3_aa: CASSRGSGSYEQYF
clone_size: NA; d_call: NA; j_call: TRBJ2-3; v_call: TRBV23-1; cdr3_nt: TGCGCCAGCAGTCACGCAGGGGTTGATACGCAGTATTTT; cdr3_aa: CASSHAGVDTQYF
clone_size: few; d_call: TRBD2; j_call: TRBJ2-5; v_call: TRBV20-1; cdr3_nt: TGCAGTGCTAGGGAGACTAGCGGGGGGGCGCAGGAGACCCAGTACTTC; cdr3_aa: CSARETSGGAQETQYF